The 23 T cell receptor beta chains presented below share a single source sample, sequenced in a study of regulatory T cells in long-lasting Graves disease. Time point specified: newly diagnosed GD, antithyroid drugs for less than 3 months. PBMCs were the source of the RNA used for TCR sequencing. iRepertoire HTBI primers and Arm-PCR of CDR3 regions built TCR beta libraries. TCRdb analysed the multiplex PCR reads with MiXCR anew, one entry per CDR3 protein. The sample includes 350,000 to 500,000 distinct CDR3 sequences, 16% seen only once; the top ten take roughly 10%. These data were also filed under a second study, of T cells in Graves' hyperthyroidism and ophthalmopathy.

The sequenced sample was peripheral blood mononuclear cells (PBMCs), obtained at new diagnosis, from a patient treated with antithyroid drugs. All receptors derive from a woman aged 25-40 years with Graves disease.

This chain connects TRBV5-1 to TRBJ2-1, with 7 bases aligning to TRBD1. V shed 6 bases, J shed 0 bases, and the junction held 9 bases outside the gene matches. Germline lookup yields CDR1 SGHRS and CDR2 YFSETQ. CDR3 size: 16 residues. The CDR3 DNA reads TGCGCCAGCAATATACAGGGGATTAGCTCCTACAATGAGCAGTTCTTC. Translation gives CASNIQGISSYNEQFF.

This clonotype was picked up a small number of times. The chain combines TRBV5-1 with TRBJ2-1; weak D call: TRBD2 (5 bases). With 4 bases removed from V and 1 base from J, the gap between germline ends came to 12 bases. CDR1 and CDR2 from the germline V gene are SGHRS and YFSETQ. The CDR3 spans 15 residues. The CDR3 coding sequence is TGCGCCAGCAGCCGAGTCTCGGGGTCCTACAATGAGCAGTTCTTC. Protein: CASSRVSGSYNEQFF.

The table lists this clonotype with many counts. This sequence joins TRBV28 and TRBJ1-4; D remains ambiguous. V shed 2 bases and J shed 5 bases, with 9 bases lying between them. Germline V gene sequence: CDR1 MDHEN, CDR2 SYDVKM. This CDR3 has 14 residues. CDR3 region: CASSLPPRNEKLFF. The CDR3 DNA is TGTGCCAGCAGTTTACCCCCCAGAAATGAAAAACTGTTTTTT.

This clonotype occurred many times. The V call is TRBV20-1, the J call TRBJ1-1; 8 bases match TRBD1. The CDR3 consists of 14 residues. V was pared by 2 bases and J by 1 base, with 3 bases of the junction left unmatched. Germline V gene data show CDR1 as DFQATT and CDR2 as SNEGSKA (reference sequence). CDR3 nucleotide sequence: TGCAGTGCTAGACCCGGGACAGGGAACACTGAAGCTTTCTTT. Residues: CSARPGTGNTEAFF.

Concerning this clonotype itself: Just one base apart from a much larger clone, this may be a read error. This chain uses TRBV11-2 with TRBJ1-2; 7 bases agree with TRBD1. This CDR3 is 15 amino acids long. V lost 4 bases to trimming and J lost 12 bases; unmatched junction nucleotides: 17. Germline V CDR1 and CDR2: SGHAT, FQNNGV. The CDR3 sequence is CASSSGQPLFEGHTF. The CDR3 nucleotides read TGTGCCAGCAGCTCGGGACAGCCCCTATTCGAAGGCCACACCTTC.

This clonotype was found many times. The CDR3 nucleotides are TGTGCCAGCAGCTTGGCCGTAACCCCCACAGATACGCAGTATTTT. It codes for CASSLAVTPTDTQYF. V and J are TRBV7-8 and TRBJ2-3; no clear D gene. Germline CDR1 and CDR2: SGHVS and FQNEAQ. The V gene lost 3 bases and the J gene lost 2 bases, with 12 bases spanning the gap. There are 15 residues in the CDR3. The variable domain in full, completed from reference TRBV7-8 and TRBJ2-3, reads GAGVSQSPRYKVAKRGQDVALRCDPISGHVSLFWYQQALGQGPEFLTYFQNEAQLDKSGLPSDRFFAERPEGSVSTLKIQRTQQEDSAVYLCASSLAVTPTDTQYFGPGTRLTVL.

This clonotype was detected only a few times. The chain links TRBV4-1 to TRBJ1-2; TRBD1 matches 7 bases. Germline CDR1 MGHRA, CDR2 YSYEKL. V was pared by 0 bases and J by 1 base, with 2 bases of the junction left unmatched. The CDR3 totals 15 residues. The CDR3 loop reads CASSQETGVNYGYTF. CDR3 DNA: TGCGCCAGCAGCCAAGAAACAGGGGTTAACTATGGCTACACCTTC.

This clonotype was counted ten times or more. V and J are TRBV27 and TRBJ1-1, with 7 bases identical to TRBD1. CDR1 MNHEY and CDR2 SMNVEV come from the germline V gene (reference sequence). The trim removed 5 bases at V and 3 bases at J, leaving 6 bases unmatched. The CDR3 is 14 residues long. The CDR3 DNA is TGTGCCAGCAGTGCGCAGGGGGACGACACTGAAGCTTTCTTT. This gives the protein CASSAQGDDTEAFF.

The CDR3 loop reads CAIGGREPSGYEQYF. For the CDR3, the DNA is TGTGCCATCGGAGGCCGGGAGCCTAGCGGGTACGAGCAGTACTTC. V usage is TRBV10-3 and J usage is TRBJ2-7, with TRBD2 matching over 8 bases. The CDR3 sequence is 15 residues long. The V gene end was trimmed by 8 bases and the J gene end by 4 bases; junction bases not matched to a gene: 13. CDR1 is ENHRY and CDR2 is SYGVKD in the germline V gene.

At least ten counts were recorded for this clonotype. The V gene is TRBV11-1, the J gene TRBJ2-1; D unclear. V was cut by 5 bases and J by 4 bases, with 9 bases left in between. The CDR3 extends over 13 amino acids. CDR1 SGHAT and CDR2 FQDESV come from the germline V gene (reference sequence). This chain's CDR3 is CASSRIRYNEQFF. In nucleotides, the CDR3 is TGTGCCAGCAGCCGGATCCGGTACAATGAGCAGTTCTTC.

This clonotype occurred many times. The chain combines TRBV7-9 with TRBJ1-6; D not certain. Germline assignment: CDR1 SEHNR and CDR2 FQNEAQ (reference sequence). The CDR3 runs 12 residues. Trimming left V 6 bases short and J 10 bases short, with 10 bases between. The CDR3 coding sequence is TGTGCCAGCAGATCGGACGGCTCACCCCTCCACTTT. Protein product: CASRSDGSPLHF.

This clonotype appeared a few times. The chain employs TRBV19 and TRBJ1-2; no clear D. The germline V and J ends were trimmed by 10 bases and 4 bases, with 10 bases remaining between them. From germline, CDR1 is LNHDA and CDR2 SQIVND (reference sequence). The CDR3 has 11 amino acids. In DNA form, the CDR3 reads TGTGCCACTCACTTGGGCTATGGCTACACCTTC. Its protein product is CATHLGYGYTF.

This clonotype has a count of ten or more. V usage is TRBV6-5 and J usage is TRBJ1-1, with D tentatively TRBD1 (5 bases). Germline V gene lookup returns CDR1 MNHEY and CDR2 SVGAGI. The CDR3 is 14 amino acids. Trimming pared 0 bases from V and 1 base from J, leaving 6 bases between. CDR3 residues: CASSYSRGNTEAFF. The CDR3 DNA is TGTGCCAGCAGTTACTCAAGGGGGAACACTGAAGCTTTCTTT.

This clonotype appeared a few times. A much larger clone differs from this one at a single base, so this may be a read error. This chain uses TRBV11-2 with TRBJ1-4, with TRBD1 matching 9 bases. This CDR3 has 13 residues. The germline CDR1 and CDR2 sequences are SGHAT and FQNNGV. V shed 5 bases, J shed 8 bases, and the junction held 3 bases outside the gene matches. CDR3 region: CASSNGQGEKLFF. The CDR3 region has the DNA TGTGCCAGCAGCAACGGACAGGGGGAAAAACTGTTTTTT.

Comment on this clonotype: With a much larger clone just one base away, this may be a read error. The genes are TRBV7-9 and TRBJ2-7; maybe TRBD2 (5 bases). The end of the DNA fits TRBJ2-5 better, so the J call may be wrong. CDR1 SEHNR and CDR2 FQNEAQ come from the germline V gene (reference sequence). The CDR3 consists of 17 residues. CDR3 in amino acids: CASSFRLAGSYQETQYF. The CDR3 region has the DNA TGTGCCAGCAGCTTCAGGCTAGCTGGCAGTTACCAAGAGACCCAGTACTTC.

With respect to this clonotype: A clone one base away is much larger, so this may be a read error. Because the CDR3 is missing its conserved closing phenylalanine or tryptophan, this is likely a read error. No DNA is shown, since the ends of the CDR3 on it are uncertain; the CDR3 is the one TCRdb lists. The chain employs TRBV6-4 and TRBJ1-6; the table's D call of TRBD1 was not tested on the DNA. The CDR3 adds up to 9 amino acids, both ends counted. CDR1 and CDR2 from the germline V gene are MRHNA and SNTAGT. The chain's CDR3 is CANDRDRVI.

This clonotype was observed at least ten times. V gene TRBV2 combines with J gene TRBJ1-2; unclear D gene. The germline gives CDR1 SNHLY, CDR2 FYNNEI. The germline V and J ends were trimmed by 6 bases and 0 bases, with 11 bases remaining between them. The CDR3 consists of 14 residues. CDR3 coding DNA: TGTGCCAGCAGGGCAGGACGAGCTAACTATGGCTACACCTTC. Encoded protein: CASRAGRANYGYTF.

With respect to this clonotype: A single base separates this from a much larger clone, so it may be a read error. The chain has TRBV28 and TRBJ2-1; D possibly corresponds to TRBD2 (6 bases). Germline lookup yields CDR1 MDHEN and CDR2 SYDVKM. Trimming stripped 8 bases from V and 9 bases from J, with 14 bases between. The length of the CDR3 is 12 residues. CDR3 sequence reads: CASSLATSEQFF. The CDR3 coding sequence is TGTGCCAGCTCCCTAGCGACTAGTGAGCAGTTCTTC.

This clonotype has just a few counts. This rearrangement joins TRBV12-3 or TRBV12-4 to TRBJ2-1; 9 nucleotides align to TRBD1. The CDR3 extends over 14 amino acids. Trimming at V came to 4 bases and at J to 7 bases, leaving 5 bases not matched to a gene. Here the CDR3 reads CASSYMGTGNEQFF. The CDR3 nucleotides read TGTGCCAGCAGTTACATGGGGACAGGGAATGAGCAGTTCTTC.

This clonotype was found many times. The V call is TRBV2, the J call TRBJ1-1, with 7 nucleotides matching TRBD1. The J segment lost 0 bases and the V segment lost 11 bases, leaving 15 bases of the junction unmatched. CDR1 SNHLY and CDR2 FYNNEI come from the germline V gene. This CDR3 is built from 16 residues. The CDR3 here is CAGDQGGRRVNTEAFF. In nucleotides, the CDR3 is TGTGCCGGGGACCAAGGGGGCCGGCGAGTGAACACTGAAGCTTTCTTT.

At least ten counts were recorded for this clonotype. The CDR3: CASSYGLNEKLFF. The CDR3 nucleotides are TGTGCCAGCAGTTACGGGCTTAATGAAAAACTGTTTTTT. V gene TRBV6-9 combines with J gene TRBJ1-4; D remains unclear. Germline lookup yields CDR1 MNHGY and CDR2 SVAAGI. The V and J ends lost 3 bases and 4 bases respectively, with 6 bases between them. The CDR3 runs 13 residues.

This clonotype was observed many times. The chain uses TRBV5-1 and TRBJ2-1, with D possibly called TRBD1 or TRBD2 (7 bases each). CDR3 size: 14 residues. Germline CDR1 and CDR2: SGHRS and YFSETQ. Trimming left V 7 bases short and J 1 base short, with 12 bases between. The CDR3 here is CASGGDSSYNEQFF. CDR3 coding DNA: TGCGCCAGCGGGGGGGACAGTTCCTACAATGAGCAGTTCTTC.

This clonotype was recorded many times. The chain combines TRBV18 with TRBJ2-7; 8 bases agree with TRBD2. CDR3 length: 15 residues. Germline V CDR1 and CDR2: KGHSH, LQKENI. V was clipped by 1 base and J by 5 bases; unmatched bases: 7. DNA of the CDR3: TGTGCCAGCTCACCACGGGGGACGGGAGGGAACGAGCAGTACTTC. Translated: CASSPRGTGGNEQYF.